Shown below are 15 T cell receptor beta chains from a single sample sequenced in a study of human T cells and chemical hapten exposure. Time point of the sample: patch test 2, 6 weeks after DPC sensitization. This sample's treatment: therapeutic diphenylcyclopropenone sensitization with weekly scalp DPC. Using its own MiXCR run on the RACE reads, TCRdb lists one record per CDR3 protein. The sample includes about 85,000 distinct CDR3 sequences, roughly 12% seen only once; the top ten take approximately 1.4%. The specimen was whole blood, collected in connection with sensitization to the hapten diphenylcyclopropenone (DPC). These receptors all come from a man between 18 and 35 years old with alopecia areata. Some clones in this sample may be carry-over from other donors' samples.

There are many counts of this clonotype. The J gene is TRBJ2-7, the V gene TRBV20-1; D is possibly TRBD2 (5 bases). V was shortened by 5 bases and J by 3 bases, with 5 bases between the two germline ends. There are 10 residues in the CDR3. Germline CDR1 reads DFQATT; CDR2 reads SNEGSKA (reference sequence). The CDR3 bases are TGCAGTGCTGGACTCTACGAGCAGTACTTC. It is translated as CSAGLYEQYF.

This clonotype showed up many times. This sequence joins TRBV4-3 and TRBJ2-2; TRBD2 agrees at 7 bases. The CDR3 is made up of 15 amino acids. The germline V gene encodes CDR1 LGHNA and CDR2 YSLEER. After removal of 2 bases from V and 5 bases from J, the junction contained 5 bases not matched to a gene. This CDR3 reads CASSQSTGGTGELFF. CDR3 DNA sequence: TGCGCCAGCAGCCAATCGACCGGGGGGACCGGGGAGCTGTTTTTT.

This chain joins TRBV3-1 and TRBJ1-2; D might be TRBD1 (5 bases). Looked up from germline, CDR1 is LGHDT and CDR2 is YNNKEL (reference sequence). CDR3 length: 14 amino acids. Trimming took off 3 bases at V and 0 bases at J, with 8 bases between the two ends. The DNA of the CDR3 is TGTGCCAGCAGCCAGGGACCGTCTAACTATGGCTACACCTTC. Translation: CASSQGPSNYGYTF.

This clonotype was detected ten times or more. This chain uses TRBV18 with TRBJ2-7, with D maybe TRBD1 (5 bases). The CDR3 has 14 residues. V was trimmed by 1 base and J by 4 bases, leaving 11 bases between them. The germline gives CDR1 KGHSH, CDR2 LQKENI. As DNA, the CDR3 is TGTGCCAGCTCACCACAGGGGTATTCGTACGAGCAGTACTTC. This translates into CASSPQGYSYEQYF.

This clonotype showed up just a few times. The chain employs TRBV5-4 and TRBJ2-5; 8 positions agree with TRBD2. Germline V gene sequence: CDR1 SGHNT, CDR2 YYREEE (reference sequence). J was trimmed by 7 bases and V by 2 bases; bases with no gene match: 13. The CDR3 consists of 16 residues. In DNA, the CDR3 is TGTGCCAGCAGCTTTTTGGACGGGGGGGCGTCTGGGACCCAGTACTTC. Encoded protein: CASSFLDGGASGTQYF.

There are many counts of this clonotype. The chain combines TRBV7-3 with TRBJ2-2; D remains unclear. The CDR3 covers 14 residues. V was cut by 1 base and J by 4 bases, with 7 bases left in between. Per germline, CDR1 SGHTA and CDR2 FQGTGA. In DNA, the CDR3 is TGTGCCAGCAGCTTAAGTGACCCCACCGGGGAGCTGTTTTTT. Its protein is CASSLSDPTGELFF.

This clonotype appeared a few times. The chain has TRBV2 and TRBJ1-1, with D uncertain. The V end was cut by 0 bases, the J end by 6 bases, with 14 bases between. The V gene's germline CDR1 is SNHLY and CDR2 FYNNEI. The CDR3 length is 15 residues. CDR3 region: CASSEAPLGSSEAFF. In DNA, the CDR3 is TGTGCCAGCAGTGAAGCGCCTTTAGGGTCCTCTGAAGCTTTCTTT.

In this sample, this clonotype turned up a few times. This chain uses TRBV5-4 with TRBJ2-1; tentatively, D is TRBD2 (6 bases). Germline V gene sequence: CDR1 SGHNT, CDR2 YYREEE (reference sequence). V was pared by 0 bases and J by 8 bases, with 12 bases between. This CDR3 comprises 14 residues. In nucleotides, the CDR3 is TGTGCCAGCAGCTTGGAGCTGGGGGGTGATGAGCAGTTCTTC. It is translated as CASSLELGGDEQFF.

This clonotype appeared many times. This sequence joins TRBV4-1 and TRBJ2-1, with TRBD2 matching 7 bases. V was pared by 2 bases and J by 1 base, with 20 bases of the junction left unmatched. Germline V CDR1 and CDR2: MGHRA, YSYEKL. The CDR3 length is 21 residues. CDR3 loop: CASSQLTAGLPIVGSYNEQFF. Written as DNA, the CDR3 is TGCGCCAGCAGCCAACTCACAGCGGGACTCCCGATCGTAGGATCCTACAATGAGCAGTTCTTC.

Many counts were recorded for this clonotype. In DNA form, the CDR3 reads TGTGCCAGTAGCATTACCCGGGACAGCTCCTACGAGCAGTACTTC. Translated: CASSITRDSSYEQYF. The chain has TRBV19 and TRBJ2-7; 7 bases fit TRBD1. Germline CDR1 is LNHDA and CDR2 is SQIVND (reference sequence). The CDR3 contains 15 residues. Germline trimming cut 6 bases from V and 0 bases from J; bases unmatched to any gene: 8.

This clonotype was observed at least ten times. The CDR3 is CASSPWDLEEKLFF. The CDR3 region has the DNA TGTGCCAGCAGCCCTTGGGACCTGGAGGAAAAACTGTTTTTT. The gene calls are TRBV7-6 and TRBJ1-4, with D perhaps TRBD1 (5 bases). CDR1 is SGHVS and CDR2 is FNYEAQ in the germline V gene. V lost 5 bases, J lost 8 bases, and 15 bases lay in between. The CDR3 contains 14 residues.

This clonotype was counted many times. The DNA for the CDR3 is TGTGCCAGCAGCCTCGACAGAGGCTCCTACAATGAGCAGTTCTTC. Amino acids: CASSLDRGSYNEQFF. The chain combines TRBV7-2 with TRBJ2-1; D perhaps matches TRBD1 (5 bases). V was clipped by 5 bases and J by 0 bases, with 11 bases between them. The V gene's germline CDR1 is SGHTA and CDR2 FQGNSA. This CDR3 region has 15 residues.

This clonotype appeared a few times. A read error may account for a junction end that differs from germline. The chain is built from TRBV4-2 and TRBJ1-2; D gene unclear. Germline CDR1 is LGHNA and CDR2 is YNFKEQ. This CDR3 comprises 11 residues. This CDR3 reads CASSRGPLPAF. CDR3 bases: TGTGCCAGCAGCCGCGGACCGCTCCCCGCCTTC.

There are many counts of this clonotype. The chain uses TRBV7-9 and TRBJ2-6; D is unresolved. CDR1 is SEHNR, CDR2 FQNEAQ, per germline (reference sequence). With 5 bases removed from V and 3 bases from J, the gap between germline ends came to 20 bases. The CDR3 covers 18 residues. The chain's CDR3 is CASSQGRALTFGANVLTF. The DNA for the CDR3 is TGTGCCAGCAGCCAAGGACGGGCCCTGACTTTTGGGGCCAACGTCCTGACTTTC.

Many counts were recorded for this clonotype. The gene calls are TRBV29-1 and TRBJ1-3, with 8 positions matching TRBD1. CDR3 size: 13 residues. Unmatched junction bases numbered 10, after V lost 7 bases and J lost 8 bases. Germline V gives CDR1 SQVTM, CDR2 ANQGSEA. The CDR3 nucleotides read TGCAGCGCCGGACAGGGTATGAGGGACACCATATATTTT. It translates to CSAGQGMRDTIYF.